The next 15 T cell receptor beta chains were all read from a single sample in a study of T cells in women clearing cervical HPV infection. Sequenced by immunoSEQ multiplex PCR; TCRdb stores in-frame clones only, minus some. The sample data list some 40,000 clones. What was sequenced was blood buffy coat. The receptor source for this set is a woman between 18 and 70 years old with a cervical HPV16 infection that either progressed to CIN3+ or cleared (not recorded which).

With respect to this clone: The read is 3 residues too short to cover the CDR3 end, so that end is filled in from the germline J gene. The rearrangement uses TRBV11-2 and TRBJ2-3; D may be TRBD2 (7 bases). CDR3 size: 13 residues. Per germline, CDR1 SGHAT and CDR2 FQNNGV. The CDR3 DNA, read in part, is TGTGCCAGCAGCTTAGATTCGGGGGGCTCG. Its translation is CASSLDSGGS. The whole CDR3 reads CASSLDSGGSQYF.

A word on this clone: The read falls 3 residues short of the CDR3 end, and the missing part is taken from the germline J gene. This specimen includes other DNA sequences encoding the same CDR3. This chain uses TRBV7-2 with TRBJ1-3; D possibly corresponds to TRBD1 (6 bases). V gave up 2 bases and J gave up 1 base, with 9 bases separating them. Germline V CDR1 and CDR2: SGHTA, FQGNSA. The CDR3 extends over 15 amino acids. The CDR3 is CASSLNRVSGNTIYF. CDR3 bases read: TGTGCCAGCAGCTTAAACAGGGTATCTGGAAACACC. Using reference TRBV7-2 and TRBJ1-3 for the parts outside the CDR3, the full variable domain is GAGVSQSPSNKVTEKGKDVELRCDPISGHTALYWYRQSLGQGLEFLIYFQGNSAPDKSGLPSDRFSAERTGGSVSTLTIQRTQQEDSAVYLCASSLNRVSGNTIYFGEGSWLTVV.

About this clone itself: The read finishes 3 residues shy of the CDR3 end, and the germline J gene is used to complete it. The rearrangement links TRBV7-7 to TRBJ2-2; unclear D gene. The CDR3 contains 13 residues. Per germline, CDR1 SSHAT and CDR2 FNYEAQ (reference sequence). Trimming removed 5 bases at V and 7 bases at J, with 11 bases between. CDR3 bases read: TGTGCCAGCAGCCGTGACATCGGCGGGGAG. Protein product: CASSRDIGGE. The whole CDR3 protein reads CASSRDIGGELFF.

The CDR3 bases that were read are TGCGCCAGCAGCTTGGCTGGCAGGGAAGAGACC. Translation: CASSLAGREET. The full CDR3 protein reads CASSLAGREETQYF. The gene calls are TRBV5-1 and TRBJ2-5; weak D call: TRBD1 (5 bases). Read coverage stops 3 residues before the CDR3 terminus; the germline J gene supplies the remainder. CDR3 length: 14 amino acids. Between the trimmed V and J ends, which lost 0 bases and 3 bases, there was a span of 9 bases. Germline V gives CDR1 SGHRS, CDR2 YFSETQ.

Concerning this clone: Sequencing ends 3 residues short of the CDR3 end; the germline J gene provides the rest. This chain joins TRBV7-3 and TRBJ2-3, with D perhaps TRBD1 (5 bases). There are 13 residues in the CDR3. Germline CDR1 reads SGHTA; CDR2 reads FQGTGA. The CDR3 is CASSPSRDQPQYF. The part of the CDR3 DNA that was read is TGTGCCAGCAGCCCCTCCAGGGATCAGCCG.

Of note for this clone: With the read ending 3 residues before the CDR3 end, the germline J gene is used to fill in that end. The V gene is TRBV7-9, the J gene TRBJ2-3; possible D gene TRBD2, 5 bases. Germline assignment: CDR1 SEHNR and CDR2 FQNEAQ (reference sequence). The CDR3 loop spans 14 amino acids. V lost 4 bases to trimming and J lost 2 bases, with 10 bases between them. CDR3 in amino acids: CASSYSGDTDTQYF. The sequenced part of the CDR3 DNA is TGTGCCAGCAGCTACTCCGGGGACACAGATACG.

Details on this clone: The CDR3 end lies 3 residues beyond the end of the read and is filled in from the germline J gene. This sequence joins TRBV23-1 and TRBJ1-2; D might be TRBD1 (6 bases). TRBV23-1 is sorted into the ORF group, with uncertain function. The CDR3 has 17 residues. The CDR3: CASSHQRGGRSSYDYTF. CDR3 DNA, as far as it was read: TGCGCCAGCAGTCACCAGAGGGGGGGCCGGAGCTCCTACGAC.

The part of the CDR3 DNA that was read is TGCAGCGCCGGGTGGGTTGGCGCCTCCTACAATGAG. Its translation is CSAGWVGASYNE. The CDR3 in full is CSAGWVGASYNEQFF. The V and J genes are TRBV29-1 and TRBJ2-1; no definite D call. The read terminates 3 residues before the CDR3 end, so the remaining end is supplied by the germline J gene. The ends were cut back, 7 bases at V and 0 bases at J, with 16 bases in the middle. Germline CDR1 reads SQVTM; CDR2 reads ANQGSEA. CDR3 length: 15 amino acids.

Comment on this clone: Coverage ceases 3 residues before the CDR3 finishes, and the germline J gene fills in the end. The chain is built from TRBV20-1 and TRBJ2-3, with TRBD2 matching 11 bases. Germline CDR1 is DFQATT and CDR2 is SNEGSKA (reference sequence). CDR3 length: 15 amino acids. V was pared by 3 bases and J by 5 bases, with 7 bases of the junction left unmatched. The CDR3 is CSARGTSGFGDTQYF. CDR3 DNA, as far as it was read: TGCAGTGCTAGGGGGACTAGCGGTTTTGGAGATACG.

A remark on this clone: The read is 3 residues too short to cover the CDR3 end, so that end is filled in from the germline J gene. The chain carries TRBV19 and TRBJ1-2, with D maybe TRBD1 (6 bases). There are 13 residues in the CDR3. Per the germline V gene, CDR1 is LNHDA and CDR2 is SQIVND (reference sequence). V was shortened by 7 bases and J by 7 bases, with 16 bases between the two germline ends. This CDR3 reads CASTADRPGGYTF. CDR3 bases read: TGTGCCAGTACTGCCGACAGGCCGGGTGGC. The full variable domain, rest sourced from reference TRBV19 and TRBJ1-2, is DGGITQSPKYLFRKEGQNVTLSCEQNLNHDAMYWYRQDPGQGLRLIYYSQIVNDFQKGDIAEGYSVSREKKESFPLTVTSAQKNPTAFYLCASTADRPGGYTFGSGTRLTVV.

About this clone: From the germline J gene comes the end of the CDR3, since the read stops 3 residues before it. The chain has TRBV6-1 and TRBJ2-2; 9 bases are shared with TRBD2. V shed 4 bases and J 7 bases; nucleotides not matched to a gene: 7. Germline V gives CDR1 MNHNS, CDR2 SASEGT. The CDR3 extends over 15 amino acids. The part of the CDR3 DNA that was read is TGTGCCAGCAGTGCCCGCGGGGGGGCTAGCGGGGAG. It codes for CASSARGGASGE. The complete CDR3 reads CASSARGGASGELFF.

On this clone itself: Read coverage stops 3 residues before the CDR3 terminus; the germline J gene supplies the remainder. The chain joins TRBV20-1 to TRBJ2-1, with D perhaps TRBD2 (6 bases). The CDR3 sequence is 13 residues long. Germline CDR1 is DFQATT and CDR2 is SNEGSKA (reference sequence). V lost 6 bases to trimming and J lost 4 bases, with 13 bases between them. Partial CDR3 DNA: TGCAGTGCCGCGGGACTCGTTTACAATGAG. Translation gives CSAAGLVYNE. The whole CDR3 is CSAAGLVYNEQFF.

Remarks on this clone: Read sequence stops 3 residues before the CDR3 end, and the germline J gene provides the missing end. This chain joins TRBV6-2 or TRBV6-3 and TRBJ1-2; D is uncertain. CDR1 MNHEY and CDR2 SVGEGT come from the germline V gene. This CDR3 is built from 15 residues. CDR3 DNA, as far as it was read: TGTGCCAGCAGTTACTCTAGCGGGAGCACAGATACC. Encoded protein: CASSYSSGSTDT. The CDR3, in full, reads CASSYSSGSTDTYTF.

The CDR3 protein is CASRRAETNTGELFF. Partial CDR3 DNA: TGCGCCAGCAGGAGAGCGGAAACTAACACCGGGGAG. The chain combines TRBV5-1 with TRBJ2-2; possibly TRBD2 for D (5 bases). The read gets to within 3 residues of the CDR3 end, and the germline J gene fills in the rest. CDR1 is SGHRS, CDR2 YFSETQ, per germline. The CDR3 covers 15 residues. Trimming took 5 bases from V and 2 from J, leaving 13 bases between them.

On this clone itself: The read stops 3 residues short of the end of the CDR3; the missing end is completed from the germline J gene. The chain combines TRBV14 with TRBJ1-1, with 7 bases aligning to TRBD1. In germline, CDR1 is SGHDN, CDR2 FVKESK. This CDR3 region has 14 residues. Losses at the gene ends were 1 base for V and 7 bases for J; bases not matched to a gene: 6. The CDR3 protein is CASSQGGRGNEAFF. CDR3 DNA (partial): TGTGCCAGCAGCCAAGGGGGCAGGGGGAATGAA.